This T cell receptor (beta chain) originates from a study of OX40 agonist ivuxolimab in advanced cancers. Across the study: Patients undergoing dose escalation presented with hepatocellular carcinoma, melanoma, renal cell or head and neck cancer. Study conclusions and caveats: In the 0.1-3.0 mg/kg groups, partial responders showed among the lowest expansion.

Measured with immunoSEQ multiplex PCR; TCRdb has only the in-frame clones, and not every one. The table shows 72,000 or so clones, with about four fifths occurring only once. Worth noting for this clone: Its antigen is unknown.

Germline CDR1 and CDR2: GTSNPN and SVGIG (reference sequence). With 5 bases clipped from V and 0 bases from J, the junction kept 3 bases outside the gene matches. The CDR3 is 13 residues long. This receptor was identified in an adult with an advanced solid tumor such as melanoma, head and neck, liver or kidney cancer. Source: CD4+ or CD8+ T cells sorted from blood, taken in a trial of the OX40 agonist ivuxolimab. This chain links TRBV30 with TRBJ2-5, with 7 positions matching TRBD1. The CDR3 is CAWGQGDQETQYF. For the CDR3, the DNA is TGTGCCTGGGGCCAGGGGGACCAAGAGACCCAGTACTTC.